This section outlines one T cell receptor beta chain sequence together with its context. Researchers isolated at least 7 million PBMCs per sample. Total RNA, at least 5 micrograms per sample, came from PBMCs. V was pared by 11 bases and J by 1 base, with 14 bases between. Germline V CDR1 and CDR2: MNHEY, SVGAGI. This CDR3 has 13 amino acids. For the second PCR, which ran for about 7 to 11 cycles, a sample-barcoded 5' primer and a J-beta primer mix were used. Carrying 12 random nucleotides, a template-switch adaptor labeled each individual cDNA molecule. TCRdb re-called the 5' RACE reads through MiXCR, storing one row per CDR3 protein. The sample contains around 1,600,000 distinct CDR3 sequences, approximately 43% of which appear only once. This sample is part of a study of blood T cells in healthy people across ages.

The sample consisted of blood. The V gene is TRBV6-5, the J gene TRBJ1-2; a weak D match, TRBD1 (6 bases). This receptor was identified in a woman younger than 35 in good health. The CDR3 region is CAARGGDNYGYTF. In DNA form, the CDR3 reads TGTGCCGCTCGAGGGGGGGATAACTATGGCTACACCTTC.